The clone carrying this T cell receptor beta chain showed up many times. TCRdb fed the 5' RACE reads into MiXCR, producing one record per CDR3 protein. The sample lists 410,000 or so distinct CDR3 sequences, under 20% occurring once. The germline V gene encodes CDR1 DFQATT and CDR2 SNEGSKA (reference sequence). The CDR3 is 13 amino acids. Trimming took 2 bases from V and 0 from J, leaving 6 bases between them. This record comes from a study of identical twins. Sample: naive T cells sorted from blood. The TCR comes from a man in his fifties in good health. This chain connects TRBV20-1 to TRBJ2-3; D is unresolved. For the CDR3, the DNA is TGCAGTGCTAGATACTATAGCACAGATACGCAGTATTTT. The encoded protein is CSARYYSTDTQYF.